Presented here are 18 T cell receptor beta chains from one specimen sequenced in a study of CD8+CD57+ T cells in acquired aplastic anemia. Using genomic DNA as the template, TCR beta VDJ and CDR3 profiling was carried out. TCRdb itself ran the reads through MiXCR, one entry per CDR3 protein. The table lists around 500,000 distinct CDR3 sequences, under 40% of them singletons. Before being chosen for sequencing, patients had shown CD8+CD57+ cell expansion by flow cytometry. The sequenced material came from sorted CD4+, CD8+, or CD8+CD57+ T cells (not recorded which) from PBMCs. The receptors here all came from a human donor with aplastic anemia.

This clonotype was seen only once. The CDR3 DNA follows: TGCAGTGCTACCCGAGCAGGAGATAGACCCTACGAGCAGTACTTC. As protein: CSATRAGDRPYEQYF. V is TRBV20-1 and J is TRBJ2-7; D uncertain. The germline V gene encodes CDR1 DFQATT and CDR2 SNEGSKA (reference sequence). This CDR3 comprises 15 residues. The V gene lost 4 bases and the J gene lost 2 bases, with 18 bases spanning the gap.

The chain joins TRBV10-3 to TRBJ2-7; 9 nucleotides align to TRBD1. Trimming took 7 bases from V and 2 from J; bases not matched to a gene: 3. There are 13 residues in the CDR3. Germline V gene sequence: CDR1 ENHRY, CDR2 SYGVKD. The CDR3 DNA is TGTGCCATCAAGGGACAGGGCCCCTACGAGCAGTACTTC. Encoded protein: CAIKGQGPYEQYF.

This clonotype was detected only a few times. The rearrangement links TRBV24-1 to TRBJ2-3, with no clear D. CDR3 length equals 16 residues. Looked up from germline, CDR1 is KGHDR and CDR2 is SFDVKD. The V and J ends lost 4 bases and 2 bases respectively, with 15 bases between them. The CDR3 DNA reads TGTGCCACCAGTGACCCCCTGTCAGATAACACAGATACGCAGTATTTT. Translated, it gives CATSDPLSDNTDTQYF.

This chain connects TRBV20-1 to TRBJ2-1; D possibly corresponds to TRBD2 (6 bases). This CDR3 region has 16 residues. The V gene's germline CDR1 is DFQATT and CDR2 SNEGSKA (reference sequence). The V and J ends lost 3 bases and 4 bases respectively, with 19 bases between them. This CDR3 reads CSARGDRDSPYNEQFF. For the CDR3, the DNA is TGCAGTGCTAGGGGGGACCGGGACTCACCATACAATGAGCAGTTCTTC.

This clonotype was seen only once. A junction end diverges from the germline sequence, so it may reflect a read error. The chain uses TRBV7-9 and TRBJ2-7; D gene unclear. The CDR3 is made up of 11 amino acids. The germline gives CDR1 SEHNR, CDR2 FQNEAQ (reference sequence). The CDR3 DNA reads as TGTGCCAGCAGCGTGAGCTACGGGCAGTACTTC. Translating gives CASSVSYGQYF.

The chain uses TRBV7-9 and TRBJ1-2; D unresolved. Trimming pared 1 base from V and 9 bases from J, leaving 6 bases between. This CDR3 spans 11 amino acids. Per the germline V gene, CDR1 is SEHNR and CDR2 is FQNEAQ (reference sequence). CDR3 loop: CASSLGQSYTF. DNA of the CDR3: TGTGCCAGCAGCTTAGGGCAGAGCTACACCTTC.

This clonotype was observed many times. The chain carries TRBV6-5 and TRBJ1-2; unclear D gene. The CDR3 spans 12 residues. Between the trimmed V and J ends, which lost 2 bases and 8 bases, there was a span of 9 bases. Germline V lookup: CDR1 MNHEY, CDR2 SVGAGI. CDR3 loop: CASSYLNGGYTF. The CDR3 DNA follows: TGTGCCAGCAGTTACCTAAATGGGGGCTACACCTTC.

The J gene is TRBJ2-7, the V gene TRBV27; D is perhaps TRBD2 (6 bases). The CDR3 is 15 amino acids. V shed 6 bases and J shed 5 bases, with 20 bases lying between them. Germline-derived CDR1 and CDR2 are MNHEY and SMNVEV (reference sequence). CDR3 in amino acids: CASRSAGPRENEQYF. The CDR3 DNA is TGTGCCAGCAGATCTGCGGGACCCCGAGAGAACGAGCAGTACTTC.

This clonotype turned up a few times. V is TRBV10-3 and J is TRBJ2-1; 7 nucleotides agree with TRBD2. Trimming cost V 10 bases and J 6 bases; bases outside gene matches: 9. This CDR3 has 13 residues. CDR1 and CDR2 (germline): ENHRY, SYGVKD. The DNA of the CDR3 is TGTGCCACCGTCCGGGACTACGGCAATGAGCAGTTCTTC. Protein sequence: CATVRDYGNEQFF.

To note about this clonotype: A much larger clone lies a single base off, so this may be a read error. The chain combines TRBV2 with TRBJ2-7; possible D gene TRBD1, 5 bases. The CDR3 runs 13 residues. CDR1 and CDR2 from the germline V gene are SNHLY and FYNNEI. CDR3 nucleotide sequence: TGTGCCGGCAGTTTCGACAGATCCTACGAGCAGTACTTC. Translated, it gives CAGSFDRSYEQYF.

This clonotype was seen a handful of times. At one end the junction does not follow the germline gene, possibly because of a read error. The gene calls are TRBV20-1 and TRBJ2-7, with 9 bases identical to TRBD2. Per the germline V gene, CDR1 is DFQATT and CDR2 is SNEGSKA (reference sequence). The CDR3 extends over 14 amino acids. In DNA form, the CDR3 reads TGCGGTGCCGTAGCCAGCGGGAGGCGCTACGAGCAGTACTTC. Residues: CGAVASGRRYEQYF.

The gene calls are TRBV11-1 and TRBJ1-4, with a weak D call TRBD1 (5 bases). V lost 7 bases, J lost 0 bases, and 21 bases lay in between. This CDR3 has 18 amino acids. Per the germline V gene, CDR1 is SGHAT and CDR2 is FQDESV (reference sequence). CDR3 sequence (DNA): TGTGCCAGCACCCCATCTCTGCCCGGGACCGCAACTAATGAAAAACTGTTTTTT. Protein product: CASTPSLPGTATNEKLFF.

The chain recombines TRBV25-1 with TRBJ1-6; the match to TRBD1 covers 10 bases. The CDR3 contains 15 residues. Trimming at V came to 1 base and at J to 7 bases, leaving 1 base not matched to a gene. CDR1 and CDR2 (germline): MGHDK, SYGVNS. CDR3 in DNA: TGTGCCAGCAGTGAATCGGGACAGGGGAATTCACCCCTCCACTTT. Its protein product is CASSESGQGNSPLHF.

Comments on this clonotype: A much bigger clone sits one base away, suggesting this may be a read error. The rearrangement joins TRBV7-9 to TRBJ2-5; D not certain. The germline V gene has CDR1 SEHNR and CDR2 FQNEAQ (reference sequence). This CDR3 contains 12 residues. The CDR3 reads CAISLNQETQYF. The CDR3 DNA sequence: TGTGCCATCAGCCTTAACCAAGAGACCCAGTACTTC.

This clonotype occurred a few times. The chain recombines TRBV29-1 with TRBJ1-5; D may be TRBD1 (5 bases). The germline CDR1 and CDR2 sequences are SQVTM and ANQGSEA. The CDR3 has 16 residues. Trimming shortened V by 7 bases and J by 0 bases, and 19 bases separated the two germline ends. CDR3 bases: TGCAGCGACCCTGTGGTGGGGGGAGTTAGCAATCAGCCCCAGCATTTT. Its protein is CSDPVVGGVSNQPQHF.

This clonotype was counted between two and nine times. This chain connects TRBV25-1 to TRBJ2-7; D is possibly TRBD1 (5 bases). V lost 5 bases and J 4 bases, leaving 15 bases between the germline ends. The CDR3 spans 14 residues. Germline V gene lookup returns CDR1 MGHDK and CDR2 SYGVNS. The CDR3 here is CASSKQDPGYEQYF. CDR3 coding DNA: TGTGCCAGCAGTAAACAGGACCCCGGATACGAGCAGTACTTC.

The CDR3 here is CASSDPYQETQYF. Here the CDR3 DNA reads TGTGCCAGCAGTGATCCCTACCAAGAGACCCAGTACTTC. The chain links TRBV2 to TRBJ2-5; D remains unclear. Per the germline V gene, CDR1 is SNHLY and CDR2 is FYNNEI. V shed 3 bases and J shed 0 bases, with 5 bases lying between them. The CDR3 is 13 residues long.

V usage is TRBV5-8 and J usage is TRBJ2-5; TRBD2 agrees at 9 bases. The V and J ends lost 1 base and 4 bases, in that order; junction bases with no gene match: 8. CDR1 SGHTS and CDR2 YDEGEE come from the germline V gene. This CDR3 is built from 16 residues. The CDR3 reads CASSLFRLAGIETQYF. For the CDR3, the DNA is TGTGCCAGCAGCTTGTTTCGGCTAGCGGGAATAGAGACCCAGTACTTC.